The TCR beta chain described here comes from a study of T cell changes during pregnancy in multiple sclerosis. The assay was immunoSEQ multiplex PCR, and TCRdb's table has in-frame clones only and misses some. The profile covers about 67,000 clones, with about nine tenths appearing a single time and more than 1.4% taken by the ten largest. V lost 0 bases and J lost 2, with 14 bases in between. The CDR3 covers 17 residues. In germline, CDR1 is LGHNA, CDR2 YSLEER. The specimen was peripheral blood, collected in the second trimester of pregnancy. This TCR was recovered from a female donor with multiple sclerosis, enrolled in a pregnancy study. The chain couples TRBV4-3 to TRBJ2-4; D is unresolved. The CDR3 DNA sequence: TGCGCCAGCAGCCAAGAACCGATTTGGCTTCCCAAAAACATTCAGTACTTC. It encodes CASSQEPIWLPKNIQYF.